The following is a T cell receptor (beta chain) sequence with its context. The sample is drawn from a study of blood T cell repertoires in COVID-19. For the study at large: Researchers got acute and convalescent COVID-19 samples from the United States, Italy and Spain.

Repertoires were generated with immunoSEQ multiplex PCR, while TCRdb's copy carries only in-frame clones and drops some. The sample records about 200,000 clones, roughly 88% being singletons. Trimming took 8 bases from V and 5 from J, leaving 15 bases between them. The CDR3 runs to 13 residues. Per germline, CDR1 LNHDA and CDR2 SQIVND (reference sequence). Sequencing used peripheral blood. This sequence originates from a man in his forties with acute or convalescent COVID-19. The rearrangement uses TRBV19 and TRBJ1-1, with D perhaps TRBD1 (5 bases). CDR3: CASGAWGMTEAFF. Written as DNA, the CDR3 is TGTGCCAGTGGGGCGTGGGGAATGACTGAAGCTTTCTTT.